Below are 16 T cell receptor beta chains sequenced from a single sample in a study of control samples from healthy donors and cancer patients (TCRdb year 2020). Library preparation used the immunoSEQ multiplex PCR assay. TCRdb obtained this table from immuneACCESS and retained in-frame rearrangements with V and J assigned. These tables miss some clones; where compared with another copy, unresolved V genes account for less than half of the shortfall, and the remainder is unexplained. In this sample the table shows about 38,000 clones, approximately 82% of which occur a single time. The ten largest clones take up about 22% of the sample. Sequenced sample: PBMCs. All receptors come from a woman aged 60 to 75 with lung cancer.

The V and J genes are TRBV6-5 and TRBJ1-5; tentatively, D is TRBD1 (6 bases). Germline CDR1 and CDR2: MNHEY and SVGAGI. Trimming took off 4 bases at V and 5 bases at J, with 12 bases between the two ends. The CDR3 is 14 amino acids. The CDR3 region is CASSWGLGDQPQHF. CDR3 nucleotide sequence: TGTGCCAGCAGTTGGGGGCTAGGCGATCAGCCCCAGCATTTT.

The chain carries TRBV3-1 (or the pseudogene TRBV3-2) and TRBJ2-5; no clear D gene. Trimming took 4 bases from V and 2 from J, leaving 11 bases between them. Germline loops: CDR1 LGHDT, CDR2 YNNKEL (reference sequence). The CDR3 is 14 amino acids. CDR3 in amino acids: CASSRGASQETQYF. The DNA of the CDR3 is TGTGCCAGCAGCCGAGGCGCATCTCAAGAGACCCAGTACTTC.

The chain has TRBV12-3 or TRBV12-4 and TRBJ1-2; TRBD1 is a possible D gene (5 bases). CDR3 length equals 11 residues. V lost 3 bases and J lost 13, with 12 bases in between. CDR3 amino acids: CASSLMEGTTF. CDR3 nucleotide sequence: TGTGCCAGCAGTTTGATGGAGGGGACCACCTTC.

In this sample, this clone turned up once. V and J are TRBV7-2 and TRBJ1-5; TRBD1 is a possible D gene (5 bases). Germline assignment: CDR1 SGHTA and CDR2 FQGNSA. Trimming stripped 2 bases from V and 6 bases from J, with 20 bases between. The CDR3 covers 17 residues. The CDR3 loop reads CASSLSLPGTYFQPQHF. The DNA of the CDR3 is TGTGCCAGCAGCTTAAGCTTACCAGGGACCTATTTTCAGCCCCAGCATTTT.

The CDR3 is CASSHRQGSVSDEQFF. As DNA, the CDR3 is TGCGCCAGCAGCCATCGACAGGGGTCTGTGAGCGATGAGCAGTTCTTC. This rearrangement joins TRBV4-1 to TRBJ2-1; 8 bases match TRBD1. V was clipped by 3 bases and J by 8 bases; unmatched bases: 12. Germline-derived CDR1 and CDR2 are MGHRA and YSYEKL. This CDR3 is 16 amino acids long.

This CDR3 is CASSQGLASSYEQYF. The DNA of the CDR3 is TGCGCCAGCAGCCAGGGACTAGCGAGCTCCTACGAGCAGTACTTC. This rearrangement joins TRBV4-3 to TRBJ2-7; 10 bases are shared with TRBD2. Germline trimming cut 3 bases from V and 0 bases from J; bases unmatched to any gene: 2. CDR1 LGHNA and CDR2 YSLEER come from the germline V gene. This CDR3 region has 15 residues.

This clone has only a few counts. The rearrangement links TRBV7-8 to TRBJ2-1, with 14 nucleotides matching TRBD2. With V trimmed by 5 bases and J by 7 bases, 10 bases remained unmatched. The CDR3 length is 17 residues. CDR1 and CDR2 (germline): SGHVS, FQNEAQ. The CDR3 bases are TGTGCCAGCAGCATCGGGACTAGCGGGAGACGTGGTAATGAGCAGTTCTTC. This gives the protein CASSIGTSGRRGNEQFF.

The chain uses TRBV12-3 or TRBV12-4 and TRBJ1-2; possible D gene TRBD1, 5 bases. The CDR3 covers 13 residues. V lost 2 bases and J lost 8, with 12 bases in between. The CDR3 reads CASSLTSGEGYTF. The CDR3, as DNA: TGTGCCAGCAGTTTAACCTCGGGGGAAGGCTACACCTTC.

This chain joins TRBV2 and TRBJ1-1; the match to TRBD1 covers 7 bases. Unmatched junction bases numbered 8, after V lost 6 bases and J lost 7 bases. Per the germline V gene, CDR1 is SNHLY and CDR2 is FYNNEI. This CDR3 is 13 amino acids long. The CDR3 DNA reads TGTGCCAGCAGACCTACAGGGGCCCATGAAGCTTTCTTT. It codes for CASRPTGAHEAFF.

The V call is TRBV11-3, the J call TRBJ2-3, with D uncertain. The germline V gene has CDR1 SGHNT and CDR2 YENEEA. The CDR3 is 14 amino acids. The V and J ends lost 3 bases and 0 bases respectively, with 7 bases between them. The CDR3 bases are TGTGCCAGCAGCTTGACTTCTAGCACAGATACGCAGTATTTT. This gives the protein CASSLTSSTDTQYF.

The chain carries TRBV2 and TRBJ2-7; 8 bases align to TRBD1. The ends lost 7 bases at V and 5 bases at J; junction bases unmatched: 10. The CDR3 runs 14 residues. From germline, CDR1 is SNHLY and CDR2 FYNNEI. CDR3: CASNAGGARDEQYF. The CDR3 DNA is TGTGCCAGCAACGCAGGGGGCGCGAGGGACGAGCAGTACTTC.

The chain employs TRBV11-1 and TRBJ2-1; unclear D gene. Germline V lookup: CDR1 SGHAT, CDR2 FQDESV (reference sequence). The CDR3 consists of 14 residues. V dropped 5 bases and J dropped 4 bases, with 12 bases sitting between them. CDR3 in DNA: TGTGCCAGCAGCGAGACGGACCCGTACAATGAGCAGTTCTTC. Protein sequence: CASSETDPYNEQFF.

CDR3 in DNA: TGTGCCAGCAGCACCCGGGGGGGGACAGGGCTCGGGGAGCTGTTTTTT. It is translated as CASSTRGGTGLGELFF. J is TRBJ2-2 and V is TRBV7-6, with a weak D call TRBD1 (9 bases). This CDR3 has 16 amino acids. Germline V gene sequence: CDR1 SGHVS, CDR2 FNYEAQ. Trimming stripped 5 bases from V and 7 bases from J, with 20 bases between.

The chain couples TRBV12-3 or TRBV12-4 to TRBJ1-1, with D hard to call. The CDR3 totals 11 residues. Between the trimmed V and J ends, which lost 5 bases and 8 bases, there was a span of 9 bases. The CDR3 DNA reads TGTGCCAGCAGTAGGACCGCAGAAGCTTTCTTT. Its translation is CASSRTAEAFF.

The rearrangement uses TRBV3-1 (or the pseudogene TRBV3-2) and TRBJ2-4, with D perhaps matching TRBD1 or TRBD2 (5 bases each). CDR1 LGHDT and CDR2 YNNKEL come from the germline V gene (reference sequence). Trimming stripped 3 bases from V and 4 bases from J, with 10 bases between. The CDR3 length is 14 residues. The CDR3 region has the DNA TGTGCCAGCAGCCATTGGGACGGAAAAAACATTCAGTACTTC. Translated: CASSHWDGKNIQYF.

V gene TRBV7-2 combines with J gene TRBJ2-1, with D possibly matching TRBD1 (6 bases). CDR3 length equals 15 residues. Germline V gives CDR1 SGHTA, CDR2 FQGNSA. V dropped 7 bases and J dropped 7 bases, with 20 bases sitting between them. The CDR3 here is CASNFEVPQGNEQFF. In DNA form, the CDR3 reads TGTGCCAGCAACTTCGAGGTACCTCAGGGGAATGAGCAGTTCTTC.